Listed below are T cell receptor beta chains from one sample, sequenced in a study of T cells in Graves' hyperthyroidism and ophthalmopathy. TCRdb re-called the multiplex PCR reads through MiXCR, storing one row per CDR3 protein. There are fewer than 350,000 distinct CDR3 sequences in the sample; approximately 15% occur only once, and approximately 7.9% lies in the top ten. The sequencing input was blood. The receptors shown here come from a woman in her 40s with Graves' hyperthyroidism. Both conserved end residues are trimmed from each CDR3. A D gene is named only where the DNA matches it firmly.

CDR3: ASSRSGVLPNTEAF
D: .
V: TRBV12-3/TRBV12-4
J: TRBJ1-1

CDR3: ASSPIRGVGTEAF
D: .
V: TRBV7-9
J: TRBJ1-1

CDR3: SAPPPVTSGNPF
D: TRBD2
V: TRBV20-1
J: TRBJ2-1

CDR3: ASSDGGVNTEAF
D: .
V: TRBV10-2
J: TRBJ1-1

CDR3: ASSPPASGYEQY
D: TRBD2
V: TRBV18
J: TRBJ2-7

CDR3: ASSAWDINYGYT
D: .
V: TRBV7-9
J: TRBJ1-2

CDR3: ASSVTGSGTVQY
D: TRBD2
V: TRBV4-2
J: TRBJ2-7

CDR3: ASSYRDNDGYT
D: .
V: TRBV7-3
J: TRBJ1-2

CDR3: ASRTGGGDGYT
D: TRBD1
V: TRBV27
J: TRBJ1-2

CDR3: ASSRFGGSGLNTEAS
D: .
V: TRBV5-4
J: TRBJ1-1

CDR3: ASSNARLAGENDEQF
D: TRBD2
V: TRBV28
J: TRBJ2-1

CDR3: ASSFANNSPLH
D: .
V: TRBV7-3
J: TRBJ1-6

CDR3: SVNGDRGAGTQY
D: TRBD1
V: TRBV29-1
J: TRBJ2-5

CDR3: SVRQLTGYT
D: .
V: TRBV29-1
J: TRBJ1-2

CDR3: ASSIVGLAGLADTQY
D: TRBD2
V: TRBV19
J: TRBJ2-3

CDR3: ASTPTRGETRY
D: .
V: TRBV6-2/TRBV6-3
J: TRBJ2-5

CDR3: ASTISGLAGEQY
D: TRBD2
V: TRBV12-3/TRBV12-4
J: TRBJ2-7

CDR3: ASGGLRTDTQY
D: .
V: TRBV10-1
J: TRBJ2-3

CDR3: AISESAPGLYHTGELF
D: .
V: TRBV10-3
J: TRBJ2-2

CDR3: ASSPPKGDPTQGYT
D: .
V: TRBV18
J: TRBJ1-2

CDR3: ASSEDPGQSTGELF
D: TRBD1
V: TRBV6-1
J: TRBJ2-2

CDR3: ASSLDGRVNEQF
D: TRBD2
V: TRBV5-1
J: TRBJ2-1

CDR3: ASSQGRGQGTEAF
D: TRBD1
V: TRBV4-1
J: TRBJ1-1

CDR3: ASSLSVRTYEQY
D: .
V: TRBV27
J: TRBJ2-7

CDR3: ASSFQGLTNEKLF
D: .
V: TRBV12-3/TRBV12-4
J: TRBJ1-4

CDR3: ASSIEEGRAEAF
D: .
V: TRBV19
J: TRBJ1-1

CDR3: ASRSTGQGETQY
D: TRBD1
V: TRBV28
J: TRBJ2-5

CDR3: ASRSWGSGELF
D: .
V: TRBV2
J: TRBJ2-2

CDR3: ATSYDSYEQY
D: .
V: TRBV2
J: TRBJ2-7

CDR3: ASNPGQVNTEAF
D: .
V: TRBV5-6
J: TRBJ1-1

CDR3: ASSQEGLGSEQY
D: .
V: TRBV11-3
J: TRBJ2-7

CDR3: SARPRLAGSYEQY
D: TRBD2
V: TRBV20-1
J: TRBJ2-7